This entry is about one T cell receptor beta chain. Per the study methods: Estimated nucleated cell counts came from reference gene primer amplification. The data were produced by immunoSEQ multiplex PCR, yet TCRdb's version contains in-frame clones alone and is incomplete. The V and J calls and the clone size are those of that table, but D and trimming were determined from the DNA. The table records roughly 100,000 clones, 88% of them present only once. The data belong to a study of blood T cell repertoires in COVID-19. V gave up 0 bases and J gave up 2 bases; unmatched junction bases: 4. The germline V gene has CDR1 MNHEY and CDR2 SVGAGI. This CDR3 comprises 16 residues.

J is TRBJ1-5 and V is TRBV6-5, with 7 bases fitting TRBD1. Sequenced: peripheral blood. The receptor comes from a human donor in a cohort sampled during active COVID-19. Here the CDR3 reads CASSYSFQGGNQPQHF. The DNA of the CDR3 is TGTGCCAGCAGTTACTCATTCCAGGGGGGCAATCAGCCCCAGCATTTT.